These 20 T cell receptor beta chains share one sample of origin, sequenced in a study of T cell responses to AZD1222 COVID-19 vaccine. Method: immunoSEQ multiplex PCR; TCRdb's copy keeps in-frame clones and lacks some. The data hold about 76,000 clones, with roughly 80% observed a single time. The sequencing here drew on peripheral blood, taken 28 days after the second dose of the MenACWY control vaccine. These receptors all stem from an adult who received the MenACWY meningococcal vaccine as a control.

The chain combines TRBV5-1 with TRBJ1-1, with D perhaps matching TRBD1 (6 bases). This CDR3 comprises 16 residues. CDR1 SGHRS and CDR2 YFSETQ come from the germline V gene. V lost 3 bases, J lost 1 base, and 16 bases lay in between. CDR3 sequence reads: CASSYLGGPTNTEAFF. The CDR3 nucleotides read TGCGCCAGCAGCTACCTGGGGGGCCCAACGAACACTGAAGCTTTCTTT.

This chain connects TRBV2 to TRBJ2-7; tentatively, D is TRBD1 (6 bases). CDR1 SNHLY and CDR2 FYNNEI come from the germline V gene. Trimming left V 5 bases short and J 5 bases short, with 10 bases between. This CDR3 has 12 amino acids. The CDR3 sequence is CASSHTGNEQYF. The CDR3 coding sequence is TGTGCCAGCAGTCATACAGGGAACGAGCAGTACTTC.

V gene TRBV2 combines with J gene TRBJ2-2; 13 nucleotides agree with TRBD2. The CDR3 extends over 15 amino acids. V trimming: 7 bases; J trimming: 6 bases; junction bases outside the gene matches: 5. Germline V CDR1 and CDR2: SNHLY, FYNNEI. CDR3: CASTGLAGDPGELFF. The DNA for the CDR3 is TGTGCCAGCACCGGACTAGCGGGAGATCCCGGGGAGCTGTTTTTT.

The genes are TRBV7-2 and TRBJ1-2; 8 nucleotides line up with TRBD1. Germline V CDR1 and CDR2: SGHTA, FQGNSA. There are 14 residues in the CDR3. V lost 1 base to trimming and J lost 8 bases; unmatched junction nucleotides: 6. CDR3 loop: CASSLVAQGGGYTF. DNA of the CDR3: TGTGCCAGCAGCTTAGTTGCACAGGGGGGCGGCTACACCTTC.

The chain couples TRBV7-2 to TRBJ1-1, with D possibly being TRBD1 (5 bases). CDR1 SGHTA and CDR2 FQGNSA come from the germline V gene. This CDR3 region has 15 residues. The V and J ends lost 4 bases and 2 bases respectively, with 14 bases between them. CDR3 DNA: TGTGCCAGCAGCTCCTTTAAAGGGGTTAACACTGAAGCTTTCTTT. It yields the protein CASSSFKGVNTEAFF.

This rearrangement joins TRBV5-1 to TRBJ2-5; D is possibly TRBD1 (6 bases). CDR1 and CDR2 (germline): SGHRS, YFSETQ. CDR3 length: 15 amino acids. V was pared by 4 bases and J by 2 bases, with 15 bases between. CDR3 bases: TGCGCCAGCAGCCTACTCTCAGGACAGCAAGAGACCCAGTACTTC. It codes for CASSLLSGQQETQYF. Filled out from reference TRBV5-1 and TRBJ2-5, the complete variable domain reads KAGVTQTPRYLIKTRGQQVTLSCSPISGHRSVSWYQQTPGQGLQFLFEYFSETQRNKGNFPGRFSGRQFSNSRSEMNVSTLELGDSALYLCASSLLSGQQETQYFGPGTRLLVL.

This chain links TRBV5-1 with TRBJ1-1; D perhaps matches TRBD1 (5 bases). Trimming stripped 2 bases from V and 6 bases from J, with 11 bases between. Germline V gene data show CDR1 as SGHRS and CDR2 as YFSETQ. The CDR3 spans 13 residues. Here the CDR3 DNA reads TGCGCCAGCAGCTTACGTCCGGGGGCTGAAGCTTTCTTT. Translated: CASSLRPGAEAFF.

CDR3 sequence: CASSSDRESYGYTF. In DNA form, the CDR3 reads TGTGCCAGCAGCTCCGACAGGGAGAGCTATGGCTACACCTTC. The gene calls are TRBV5-4 and TRBJ1-2; 7 nucleotides agree with TRBD1. The V segment lost 3 bases and the J segment 4 bases; nucleotides outside the gene matches: 6. CDR3 length: 14 residues. CDR1 SGHNT and CDR2 YYREEE come from the germline V gene (reference sequence).

The chain recombines TRBV12-3 or TRBV12-4 with TRBJ2-5; either TRBD1 or TRBD2 may fit D (5 bases each). The CDR3 covers 13 residues. V lost 6 bases and J lost 5, with 13 bases in between. The chain's CDR3 is CASSKGSTETQYF. CDR3 bases: TGTGCCAGCAGCAAGGGGAGTACGGAGACCCAGTACTTC.

This chain uses TRBV14 with TRBJ2-7; TRBD2 is a possible D gene (6 bases). The V gene lost 3 bases and the J gene lost 3 bases, with 15 bases spanning the gap. The CDR3 is 15 amino acids. Germline CDR1 is SGHDN and CDR2 is FVKESK. Here the CDR3 DNA reads TGTGCCAGCAGCCAGGAAGGTAGCGGACTCTACGAGCAGTACTTC. Protein: CASSQEGSGLYEQYF.

The chain employs TRBV2 and TRBJ2-7; D perhaps matches TRBD1 (5 bases). Germline V gene sequence: CDR1 SNHLY, CDR2 FYNNEI. The CDR3 loop spans 16 amino acids. V was pared by 1 base and J by 4 bases, with 17 bases between. The chain's CDR3 is CASSEGKGMPEYEQYF. DNA of the CDR3: TGTGCCAGCAGTGAAGGAAAGGGGATGCCTGAGTACGAGCAGTACTTC.

About this clone itself: This same CDR3 is encoded by further DNA sequences in the sample. The V gene is TRBV9, the J gene TRBJ2-3; 8 bases line up with TRBD2. The V gene end was trimmed by 3 bases and the J gene end by 4 bases; junction bases not matched to a gene: 4. CDR3 size: 14 residues. Germline V lookup: CDR1 SGDLS, CDR2 YYNGEE. The DNA of the CDR3 is TGTGCCAGCAGCGCGGGGGGGGGACCAGATACGCAGTATTTT. The encoded protein is CASSAGGGPDTQYF.

V is TRBV9 and J is TRBJ2-1; no clear D gene. The CDR3 is made up of 12 amino acids. Between the trimmed V and J ends, which lost 4 bases and 8 bases, there was a span of 10 bases. Germline assignment: CDR1 SGDLS and CDR2 YYNGEE. This chain's CDR3 is CASSLIGHEQFF. Written as DNA, the CDR3 is TGTGCCAGCAGCCTTATTGGCCATGAGCAGTTCTTC.

This clone was found once. The rearrangement links TRBV2 to TRBJ2-3; D is unclear. Deletions cut 8 bases from V and 0 bases from J, with 15 bases between. Germline loops: CDR1 SNHLY, CDR2 FYNNEI. This CDR3 is 15 amino acids long. CDR3: CASRPRLTSTDTQYF. The CDR3 DNA sequence: TGTGCCAGCCGGCCTAGGCTAACGAGCACAGATACGCAGTATTTT.

The rearrangement links TRBV5-1 to TRBJ2-3, with TRBD2 matching over 10 bases. The CDR3 is 15 residues long. J lost 5 bases, V lost 1 base, and 4 bases had no gene match. In germline, CDR1 is SGHRS, CDR2 YFSETQ. The DNA for the CDR3 is TGCGCCAGCAGCTTGACTAGCGGGAAGGGAGATACGCAGTATTTT. Its translation: CASSLTSGKGDTQYF.

The chain has TRBV6-5 and TRBJ1-1, with TRBD1 as a possible D gene (5 bases). Germline assignment: CDR1 MNHEY and CDR2 SVGAGI. This CDR3 comprises 14 residues. V lost 10 bases and J 1 base, leaving 16 bases between the germline ends. CDR3 DNA: TGTGCCACCCAAAGGGGTTACAGGAACACTGAAGCTTTCTTT. This sequence encodes CATQRGYRNTEAFF.

CDR3 protein: CASSERLAGYYEQYF. The CDR3 nucleotides are TGTGCCAGCAGTGAAAGGCTAGCGGGCTACTACGAGCAGTACTTC. The chain employs TRBV2 and TRBJ2-7, with TRBD2 matching over 8 bases. The V gene end was trimmed by 2 bases and the J gene end by 3 bases; junction bases not matched to a gene: 6. The CDR3 has 15 amino acids. Germline CDR1 and CDR2: SNHLY and FYNNEI.

In its sample, this clone was seen a few times. The chain carries TRBV19 and TRBJ2-7; D not resolved. V gave up 5 bases and J gave up 7 bases, with 18 bases separating them. The CDR3 loop spans 14 amino acids. The V gene's germline CDR1 is LNHDA and CDR2 SQIVND (reference sequence). Written as DNA, the CDR3 is TGTGCCAGTAGTCCCTTAATCGGGCCCCGGGAGCAGTACTTC. This translates into CASSPLIGPREQYF. Complete variable domain (other parts from reference TRBV19 and TRBJ2-7): DGGITQSPKYLFRKEGQNVTLSCEQNLNHDAMYWYRQDPGQGLRLIYYSQIVNDFQKGDIAEGYSVSREKKESFPLTVTSAQKNPTAFYLCASSPLIGPREQYFGPGTRLTVT.

This chain connects TRBV29-1 to TRBJ2-1; 7 bases align to TRBD2. Germline V lookup: CDR1 SQVTM, CDR2 ANQGSEA. V dropped 1 base and J dropped 7; count of bases not matched to a gene: 4. The CDR3 has 13 residues. The CDR3 spells CSVEGLAWNEQFF. The CDR3 DNA reads TGCAGCGTTGAAGGACTAGCCTGGAATGAGCAGTTCTTC.

This clone was seen only once. The chain couples TRBV7-8 to TRBJ2-7; TRBD2 is a possible D gene (5 bases). This CDR3 has 12 amino acids. The germline CDR1 and CDR2 sequences are SGHVS and FQNEAQ. With 5 bases removed from V and 4 bases from J, the gap between germline ends came to 9 bases. The chain's CDR3 is CASSPRGYEQYF. CDR3 bases: TGTGCCAGCAGCCCACGCGGGTACGAGCAGTACTTC.